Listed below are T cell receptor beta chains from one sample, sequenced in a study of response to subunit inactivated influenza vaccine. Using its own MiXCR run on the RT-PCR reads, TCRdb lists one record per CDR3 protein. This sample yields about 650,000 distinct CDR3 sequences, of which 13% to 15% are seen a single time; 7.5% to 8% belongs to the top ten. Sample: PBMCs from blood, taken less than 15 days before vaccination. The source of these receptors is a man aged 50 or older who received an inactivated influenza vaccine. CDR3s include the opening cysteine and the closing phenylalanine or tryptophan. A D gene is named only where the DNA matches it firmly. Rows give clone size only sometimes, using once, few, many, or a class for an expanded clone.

DNA: TGTGCCAGCAGTGAAAGGGGACAGCTCCCCACAGATACGCAGTATTTT
CDR3: CASSERGQLPTDTQYF
size: few
V: TRBV6-1
D: TRBD1
J: TRBJ2-3

DNA: TGTGCCAGCAGCCCGTTAAAGGGGGGCCCGCTAACAGATACGCAGTATTTT
CDR3: CASSPLKGGPLTDTQYF
size: -
V: TRBV12-1
D: -
J: TRBJ2-3

DNA: TGCAGCGTAGTTGACAGGGGGAATCAGCCCCAGCATTTT
CDR3: CSVVDRGNQPQHF
size: -
V: TRBV29-1
D: TRBD1
J: TRBJ1-5

DNA: TGTGCCAGCAGTTACGGGGCAGCGGCCTACGAGCAGTACTTC
CDR3: CASSYGAAAYEQYF
size: -
V: TRBV6-5
D: -
J: TRBJ2-7

DNA: TGTGCCAGCTACCTAAACACCGGGGAGCTGTTTTTT
CDR3: CASYLNTGELFF
size: -
V: TRBV6-2/TRBV6-3
D: -
J: TRBJ2-2

DNA: TGTGCCAGCAGCTTAGTCGGTGGTAGTTTCGAGACCCAGTACTTC
CDR3: CASSLVGGSFETQYF
size: once
V: TRBV11-2
D: -
J: TRBJ2-5

DNA: TGCAGTGCTACGGCCGGAGGGGCGAGCTCCTACGAGCAGTACTTC
CDR3: CSATAGGASSYEQYF
size: many
V: TRBV20-1
D: -
J: TRBJ2-7

DNA: TGTGCCAGCAGTTTATCGGGGGGGGTCGATGAGCAGTTCTTC
CDR3: CASSLSGGVDEQFF
size: few
V: TRBV27
D: TRBD2
J: TRBJ2-1

DNA: TGCAGTGCTAATCTAGCAGGCTATGAGCAGTTCTTC
CDR3: CSANLAGYEQFF
size: -
V: TRBV20-1
D: -
J: TRBJ2-1

DNA: TGTGCCAGCAGCTCCAGAGGGCAGGGGCACAGAAACACCATATATTTT
CDR3: CASSSRGQGHRNTIYF
size: few
V: TRBV7-2
D: -
J: TRBJ1-3

DNA: TGTGCTAGCAGCTTAACCCCAGGGTTCTATGGCTACACCTTC
CDR3: CASSLTPGFYGYTF
size: few
V: TRBV7-7
D: -
J: TRBJ1-2

DNA: TGTGCCAGCAGTGAAGTAGGCGGCGGGGGGCCCTACGAGCAGTACTTC
CDR3: CASSEVGGGGPYEQYF
size: -
V: TRBV6-1
D: TRBD2
J: TRBJ2-7

DNA: TGTGCCAGCAGAAAAGGACAGTTACAAGAGACCCAGTACTTC
CDR3: CASRKGQLQETQYF
size: many
V: TRBV12-3/TRBV12-4
D: -
J: TRBJ2-5

DNA: TGTGCCAGCAGGGCAGGGGGAATAGATACGCAGTATTTT
CDR3: CASRAGGIDTQYF
size: few
V: TRBV28
D: TRBD1
J: TRBJ2-3

DNA: TGTGCCAGCAGTTACCCCAAAAATAGGGGACTACTCCAATTCCTTAAACAACACAATGAGCAGTTCTTC
CDR3: CASSYPKNRGLLQFLKQHNEQFF
size: few
V: TRBV6-2/TRBV6-3
D: TRBD2
J: TRBJ2-1

DNA: TGTGCCATCACAGACAGGGGAATTTCCCCCCTCTACGAGCAGTACTTC
CDR3: CAITDRGISPLYEQYF
size: -
V: TRBV10-3
D: TRBD1
J: TRBJ2-7

DNA: TGCAGTGCTGACGGACTAGCGGGAGAAGGTACAGATACGCAGTATTTT
CDR3: CSADGLAGEGTDTQYF
size: many
V: TRBV20-1
D: TRBD2
J: TRBJ2-3

DNA: TGTGCCAGCAGCGCGCCCAGACTAGCGGGAGTCGCCGGGGAGCTGTTTTTT
CDR3: CASSAPRLAGVAGELFF
size: many
V: TRBV9
D: TRBD2
J: TRBJ2-2

DNA: TGTGCCAGCAGCAAAGAGCTTTCCTACAATGAGCAGTTCTTC
CDR3: CASSKELSYNEQFF
size: -
V: TRBV21-1
D: -
J: TRBJ2-1

DNA: TGCGCCAGCAGCCAACCAACTGGTGAAGGGGGCGAGACCCAGTACTTC
CDR3: CASSQPTGEGGETQYF
size: few
V: TRBV5-1
D: TRBD1
J: TRBJ2-5

DNA: TGCGCCAGCAGCCCCGGACGAAGGCCTACCTACGAGCAGTACTTC
CDR3: CASSPGRRPTYEQYF
size: -
V: TRBV5-1
D: -
J: TRBJ2-7

DNA: TGTGCCAGCAGCCAAGATCGGCTAGAAGGCTACACCTTC
CDR3: CASSQDRLEGYTF
size: few
V: TRBV4-2
D: -
J: TRBJ1-2

DNA: TGCGCCAGCGGACAGGGTGTCAACACCGGGGAGCTGTTTTTT
CDR3: CASGQGVNTGELFF
size: many
V: TRBV5-1
D: TRBD1
J: TRBJ2-2

DNA: TGTGCCAGCAGCCGGACGACTAGCGGGGCAGATACGCAGTATTTT
CDR3: CASSRTTSGADTQYF
size: many
V: TRBV7-8
D: TRBD2
J: TRBJ2-3

DNA: TGTGCCAGCAGCCAATCACCCGACAGGGGTGTATTCAATGAGCAGTTCTTC
CDR3: CASSQSPDRGVFNEQFF
size: -
V: TRBV16
D: TRBD1
J: TRBJ2-1

DNA: TGCGCCAGCAGCGAAATACAGGGGGCCTATAGCAATCAGCCCCAGCATTTT
CDR3: CASSEIQGAYSNQPQHF
size: many
V: TRBV4-1
D: TRBD1
J: TRBJ1-5

DNA: TGTGCCAGCAGCCAGCGGGACGGGACAGCTAATGAAAAACTGTTTTTT
CDR3: CASSQRDGTANEKLFF
size: many
V: TRBV4-2
D: TRBD1
J: TRBJ1-4

DNA: TGTGCCAGCAGCTTCGTACTAGCGGGAGAGGACTCCTACAATGAGCAGTTCTTC
CDR3: CASSFVLAGEDSYNEQFF
size: -
V: TRBV13
D: TRBD2
J: TRBJ2-1

DNA: TGCAGTGCTAGAGATTTCACTGGCAAAGATACGCAGTATTTT
CDR3: CSARDFTGKDTQYF
size: many
V: TRBV20-1
D: -
J: TRBJ2-3

DNA: TGCGCCAGCAGCCAGCATCTAGCGGATAATTACAATGAGCAGTTCTTC
CDR3: CASSQHLADNYNEQFF
size: many
V: TRBV4-1
D: TRBD2
J: TRBJ2-1

DNA: TGTGCCACCAGTGAAGGCAGACTCCGCTCCTACAATGAGCAGTTCTTC
CDR3: CATSEGRLRSYNEQFF
size: -
V: TRBV24-1
D: -
J: TRBJ2-1

DNA: TGTGCCAGCAGCCTTACTTTCCAAGCCACTGAAGCTTTCTTT
CDR3: CASSLTFQATEAFF
size: many
V: TRBV7-2
D: -
J: TRBJ1-1

DNA: TGTGCCAGCAGTGGGCCTCTGATAACTAGCTCGGGAGACAATGAGCAGTTCTTC
CDR3: CASSGPLITSSGDNEQFF
size: -
V: TRBV28
D: -
J: TRBJ2-1

DNA: TGTGCCAGCAGCTTACGGGCAGGGTCCAATCGAGCTTTCTTT
CDR3: CASSLRAGSNRAFF
size: -
V: TRBV11-2
D: -
J: TRBJ1-1

DNA: TGTGCCAGCAGCCCAGGACAGGGGCCAATCTTC
CDR3: CASSPGQGPIF
size: many
V: TRBV11-2
D: TRBD1
J: TRBJ2-7

DNA: TGTGCCAGCCAGCGGGAGGCGTCCTACGAGCAGTACTTC
CDR3: CASQREASYEQYF
size: -
V: TRBV6-1
D: TRBD2
J: TRBJ2-7

DNA: TGCAGCGTTGAGGTAGCGGGCTCCTACAATGAGCAGTTCTTC
CDR3: CSVEVAGSYNEQFF
size: many
V: TRBV29-1
D: TRBD2
J: TRBJ2-1

DNA: TGCAGTGCTATTATTAGCGGGACCTCCTCGGAGACCCAGTACTTC
CDR3: CSAIISGTSSETQYF
size: few
V: TRBV20-1
D: TRBD2
J: TRBJ2-5

DNA: TGTGCCAGCAGCCGTACCCGGGTATCGATGGGTTACAATGAGCAGTTCTTC
CDR3: CASSRTRVSMGYNEQFF
size: -
V: TRBV11-2
D: -
J: TRBJ2-1

DNA: TGCAGTGCTTCCGGGACTAGCGGGCCGTGGAATGAGCAGTTCTTC
CDR3: CSASGTSGPWNEQFF
size: once
V: TRBV20-1
D: TRBD2
J: TRBJ2-1

DNA: TGTGCCAGCAGCCGCCTCGGGCGGGAGCAAAACAATGAGCAGTTCTTC
CDR3: CASSRLGREQNNEQFF
size: -
V: TRBV4-2
D: TRBD2
J: TRBJ2-1

DNA: TGTGCCAGCAGTACCGGGACAGGGTATGCCGTATCACCCCTCCACTTT
CDR3: CASSTGTGYAVSPLHF
size: -
V: TRBV6-1
D: TRBD1
J: TRBJ1-6

DNA: TGCGCCAGCAGCCAGACCCATCGTAGGACAGATACGCAGTATTTT
CDR3: CASSQTHRRTDTQYF
size: -
V: TRBV4-3
D: -
J: TRBJ2-3

DNA: TGCGCCAGCAGTGATTCTAGACATCACGAGCAGTACTTC
CDR3: CASSDSRHHEQYF
size: few
V: TRBV10-1
D: -
J: TRBJ2-7

DNA: TGTGCCAGCAGCTTCGGCCCGGGGAACACTGAAGCTTTCTTT
CDR3: CASSFGPGNTEAFF
size: many
V: TRBV11-1
D: -
J: TRBJ1-1

DNA: TGTGCCAGCAGTCGAGCGGAGAGCTCCTACAATGAGCAGTTCTTC
CDR3: CASSRAESSYNEQFF
size: -
V: TRBV11-2
D: -
J: TRBJ2-1

DNA: TGTGCCAGCAGCTTCTACAGGGATCGCACCGGGGAGCTGTTTTTT
CDR3: CASSFYRDRTGELFF
size: -
V: TRBV7-9
D: -
J: TRBJ2-2

DNA: TGTGCCAGCAGTCCCCAGACAGGGGGAAACCCTCGGGGGAATCAGCCCCAGCATTTT
CDR3: CASSPQTGGNPRGNQPQHF
size: few
V: TRBV6-2/TRBV6-3
D: TRBD1
J: TRBJ1-5

DNA: TGTGCCAGCAGTGGGGGGTCCGGGACAGGCACAGATACGCAGTATTTT
CDR3: CASSGGSGTGTDTQYF
size: -
V: TRBV2
D: TRBD1
J: TRBJ2-3

DNA: TGTGCCAGCAGCTCGCGCAGGACAGGGGAGCAGTTCTTC
CDR3: CASSSRRTGEQFF
size: many
V: TRBV5-6
D: TRBD1
J: TRBJ2-1

DNA: TGTGCCAGCAGTGTACTAGCGGGAGGGCCCTACGAGCAGTACTTC
CDR3: CASSVLAGGPYEQYF
size: -
V: TRBV9
D: TRBD2
J: TRBJ2-7